The 11 T cell receptor beta chains below come from one sample, sequenced in a study of blood T cell repertoires in COVID-19. Clones were read by immunoSEQ multiplex PCR, and TCRdb kept only the in-frame ones, dropping some. Of about 410,000 clones in the sample, just over 85% were seen once. Source material: peripheral blood. These receptor sequences come from a woman in her twenties or thirties with active or convalescent COVID-19.

J is TRBJ1-3 and V is TRBV5-6, with 8 bases lining up with TRBD1. The CDR3 totals 14 residues. Germline loops: CDR1 SGHDT, CDR2 YYEEEE. V lost 7 bases, J lost 3 bases, and 6 bases stayed unmatched. The chain's CDR3 is CASRGQGFGNTIYF. In DNA, the CDR3 is TGTGCCAGCCGAGGACAGGGATTTGGAAACACCATATATTTT.

The CDR3 loop reads CAARASGEETQYF. CDR3 bases: TGTGCCGCCCGGGCAAGCGGGGAAGAGACCCAGTACTTC. This chain links TRBV25-1 with TRBJ2-5, with TRBD2 matching over 7 bases. Trimming removed 11 bases from V and 3 bases from J; junction bases left unmatched: 9. The germline CDR1 and CDR2 sequences are MGHDK and SYGVNS. The CDR3 sequence is 13 residues long.

This chain uses TRBV7-9 with TRBJ2-5, with D perhaps matching TRBD2 (6 bases). The CDR3 has 14 residues. The V end was cut by 4 bases, the J end by 5 bases, with 14 bases between. Germline loops: CDR1 SEHNR, CDR2 FQNEAQ (reference sequence). The CDR3, as DNA: TGTGCCAGCAGCTCTTCCTGGAGGGGTGAGACCCAGTACTTC. Translation gives CASSSSWRGETQYF.

V is TRBV28 and J is TRBJ1-1; D might be TRBD1 (5 bases). Trimming left V 4 bases short and J 4 bases short, with 19 bases between. CDR1 MDHEN and CDR2 SYDVKM come from the germline V gene. This CDR3 contains 16 residues. In DNA, the CDR3 is TGTGCCAGCAGTTCTGGACTCGGGCGGAGGGGCACTGAAGCTTTCTTT. Its translation: CASSSGLGRRGTEAFF.

The genes are TRBV5-6 and TRBJ2-7, with D tentatively TRBD1 (5 bases). With 0 bases removed from V and 6 bases from J, the gap between germline ends came to 10 bases. Germline V gene lookup returns CDR1 SGHDT and CDR2 YYEEEE. This CDR3 has 13 amino acids. In DNA, the CDR3 is TGTGCCAGCAGCTTGGTTGCAGGGTTCGAGCAGTACTTC. Translation gives CASSLVAGFEQYF.

This clone has only a few counts. The chain combines TRBV19 with TRBJ2-5, with D maybe TRBD1 (6 bases). The CDR3 is made up of 16 amino acids. The V end was cut by 9 bases, the J end by 5 bases, with 25 bases between. Germline V gene lookup returns CDR1 LNHDA and CDR2 SQIVND (reference sequence). CDR3 loop: CASKDGGRGEVETQYF. In nucleotides, the CDR3 is TGTGCCAGCAAGGACGGTGGCAGGGGAGAGGTTGAGACCCAGTACTTC.

This clone was detected once. This rearrangement joins TRBV11-2 to TRBJ2-7, with D possibly TRBD1 on 5 matching bases. Per the germline V gene, CDR1 is SGHAT and CDR2 is FQNNGV. The CDR3 length is 13 residues. The V and J ends lost 6 bases and 2 bases respectively, with 11 bases between them. The CDR3 loop reads CASSHLGPYEQYF. CDR3 in DNA: TGTGCCAGCAGTCACTTGGGGCCCTACGAGCAGTACTTC.

This clone was found once. The J gene is TRBJ1-3, the V gene TRBV19; TRBD1 agrees at 8 bases. The CDR3 is 19 residues long. Germline trimming cut 7 bases from V and 2 bases from J; bases unmatched to any gene: 19. Germline CDR1 and CDR2: LNHDA and SQIVND (reference sequence). The CDR3 region has the DNA TGTGCCAGTACTGGGTTTGGGACAGGCAGTTTCATAACTGGAAACACCATATATTTT. Its translation: CASTGFGTGSFITGNTIYF.

This sequence joins TRBV2 and TRBJ1-5, with unresolved D. This CDR3 comprises 13 residues. V was pared by 8 bases and J by 0 bases, with 8 bases between. Germline V gene sequence: CDR1 SNHLY, CDR2 FYNNEI. In nucleotides, the CDR3 is TGTGCCAGCCGGGGTACTAGCAATCAGCCCCAGCATTTT. Amino acid sequence: CASRGTSNQPQHF. The entire variable domain, with the rest obtained from reference TRBV2 and TRBJ1-5, is as follows: EPEVTQTPSHQVTQMGQEVILRCVPISNHLYFYWYRQILGQKVEFLVSFYNNEISEKSEIFDDQFSVERPDGSNFTLKIRSTKLEDSAMYFCASRGTSNQPQHFGDGTRLSIL.

This clone was counted once. The genes are TRBV2 and TRBJ1-2; D remains ambiguous. V was cut by 1 base and J by 3 bases, with 15 bases left in between. The CDR3 covers 16 residues. Germline lookup yields CDR1 SNHLY and CDR2 FYNNEI. This CDR3 is CASSEVGRKKDYGYTF. CDR3 DNA sequence: TGTGCCAGCAGTGAAGTGGGCAGAAAGAAGGACTATGGCTACACCTTC.

V and J are TRBV6-5 and TRBJ1-1; D is unresolved. V lost 5 bases, J lost 12 bases, and 19 bases lay in between. The CDR3 runs to 13 residues. Germline values: CDR1 MNHEY, CDR2 SVGAGI. CDR3 sequence: CASSKSGEASTFF. Here the CDR3 DNA reads TGTGCCAGCAGTAAAAGTGGTGAGGCTTCGACTTTCTTT.